A single T cell receptor (beta chain) is shown here with its context. Its specificity is not known. Use of 60 Vbeta and 13 Jbeta primers characterized the PCR. Sequencing used immunoSEQ multiplex PCR; TCRdb keeps in-frame clones, though not all of them. The sample holds roughly 200,000 clones; around 82% are singletons and the top ten take approximately 14%. This sample stems from a study of cytomegalovirus exposure and HLA in healthy donors. General study results and limits: It has been reported that TCR beta sequences accurately predicted the HLA-A and HLA-B alleles of most subjects. Later on, a genetic analysis was performed. It linked a missense variant in DCLRE1C with V- and J-gene trimming of TCR beta.

V lost 4 bases and J 4 bases, leaving 13 bases between the germline ends. CDR3 length: 14 amino acids. Germline V lookup: CDR1 GTSNPN, CDR2 SVGIG (reference sequence). This sequence joins TRBV30 and TRBJ2-2, with D possibly matching TRBD1 (6 bases). Source material: PBMCs. This sequence was found in a woman aged 30 to 39 in good health and CMV-seropositive. CDR3 bases: TGTGCCTGGAAACAGGGCCCGGTCACCGGGGAGCTGTTTTTT. This codes for CAWKQGPVTGELFF.